These 31 T cell receptor beta chains share one sample of origin, sequenced in a study of response to subunit inactivated influenza vaccine. TCRdb ran MiXCR on the RT-PCR reads and lists one entry per CDR3 protein. The sample contains roughly 700,000 distinct CDR3 sequences, 15% to 19% of which appear only once. The material was PBMCs from blood, obtained 11 to 12 days after vaccination. The receptors here all came from a man aged 50-59 years who received an inactivated influenza vaccine.

A few counts support this clonotype. J is TRBJ2-3 and V is TRBV28; 7 positions match TRBD2. Germline CDR1 is MDHEN and CDR2 is SYDVKM. CDR3 size: 14 residues. The trim removed 6 bases at V and 2 bases at J, leaving 5 bases unmatched. Written as DNA, the CDR3 is TGTGCCAGCAGGAACGGGGGGAACACAGATACGCAGTATTTT. Its translation is CASRNGGNTDTQYF. The complete variable domain, with remaining parts taken from reference TRBV28 and TRBJ2-3, reads DVKVTQSSRYLVKRTGEKVFLECVQDMDHENMFWYRQDPGLGLRLIYFSYDVKMKEKGDIPEGYSVSREKKERFSLILESASTNQTSMYLCASRNGGNTDTQYFGPGTRLTVL.

The chain couples TRBV28 to TRBJ1-2, with D perhaps TRBD1 (5 bases). V lost 4 bases to trimming and J lost 4 bases, with 19 bases between them. Germline V lookup: CDR1 MDHEN, CDR2 SYDVKM. The CDR3 totals 16 residues. CDR3 in DNA: TGTGCCAGCAGTTCGGACAAGACTTTTATGGGCTATGGCTACACCTTC. Translated: CASSSDKTFMGYGYTF.

This chain joins TRBV11-2 and TRBJ2-5; TRBD1 is a possible D gene (6 bases). This CDR3 spans 15 amino acids. CDR1 and CDR2 (germline): SGHAT, FQNNGV. V lost 5 bases and J 5 bases, leaving 18 bases between the germline ends. The CDR3 reads CASSLIGQIRETQYF. CDR3 sequence (DNA): TGTGCCAGCAGCCTCATCGGACAGATCCGGGAGACCCAGTACTTC.

This rearrangement joins TRBV9 to TRBJ1-2; D unresolved. V gave up 0 bases and J gave up 4 bases, with 7 bases separating them. Germline loops: CDR1 SGDLS, CDR2 YYNGEE. CDR3 length: 13 residues. The CDR3 loop reads CASSVDDAYGYTF. The CDR3 DNA sequence: TGTGCCAGCAGCGTAGACGACGCCTATGGCTACACCTTC. The whole variable domain, filled in from reference TRBV9 and TRBJ1-2, reads DSGVTQTPKHLITATGQRVTLRCSPRSGDLSVYWYQQSLDQGLQFLIQYYNGEERAKGNILERFSAQQFPDLHSELNLSSLELGDSALYFCASSVDDAYGYTFGSGTRLTVV.

This clonotype was seen more than once but under ten times. The chain is built from TRBV20-1 and TRBJ1-5; 12 bases line up with TRBD1. This CDR3 region has 15 residues. From germline, CDR1 is DFQATT and CDR2 SNEGSKA (reference sequence). The V gene end was trimmed by 6 bases and the J gene end by 6 bases; junction bases not matched to a gene: 9. CDR3 region: CSAARDRGRSQPQHF. The DNA of the CDR3 is TGCAGTGCCGCACGGGACAGGGGGCGAAGTCAGCCCCAGCATTTT.

V usage is TRBV9 and J usage is TRBJ2-1; D is unresolved. With 0 bases removed from V and 0 bases from J, the gap between germline ends came to 10 bases. Germline values: CDR1 SGDLS, CDR2 YYNGEE. This CDR3 is 16 amino acids long. This CDR3 is CASSVDVATSYNEQFF. Written as DNA, the CDR3 is TGTGCCAGCAGCGTAGATGTGGCGACCTCCTACAATGAGCAGTTCTTC.

The genes are TRBV28 and TRBJ1-3; D not resolved. Trimming removed 7 bases at V and 0 bases at J, with 19 bases between. The CDR3 is made up of 17 amino acids. CDR1 MDHEN and CDR2 SYDVKM come from the germline V gene. The CDR3 sequence: CASNHGLTGVSGNTIYF. CDR3 nucleotides: TGTGCCAGCAATCATGGTCTGACCGGGGTCTCTGGAAACACCATATATTTT. The full variable domain, in which reference TRBV28 and TRBJ1-3 provide the parts outside the CDR3, is DVKVTQSSRYLVKRTGEKVFLECVQDMDHENMFWYRQDPGLGLRLIYFSYDVKMKEKGDIPEGYSVSREKKERFSLILESASTNQTSMYLCASNHGLTGVSGNTIYFGEGSWLTVV.

This clonotype was recorded a few times. The genes are TRBV20-1 and TRBJ2-2; D is ambiguous. The ends were cut back, 3 bases at V and 5 bases at J, with 13 bases in the middle. This CDR3 comprises 14 residues. Germline V gene lookup returns CDR1 DFQATT and CDR2 SNEGSKA (reference sequence). The CDR3 loop reads CSASPTDRTGELFF. In DNA, the CDR3 is TGCAGTGCTAGTCCCACGGATCGTACCGGGGAGCTGTTTTTT.

CDR3 sequence: CASSLTLAGGREQFF. The CDR3 nucleotides are TGCGCCAGCAGCCTAACCTTAGCGGGGGGGCGCGAGCAGTTCTTC. This sequence joins TRBV4-1 and TRBJ2-1; the match to TRBD2 covers 11 bases. Trimming removed 4 bases from V and 10 bases from J; junction bases left unmatched: 9. Germline V CDR1 and CDR2: MGHRA, YSYEKL. There are 15 residues in the CDR3.

This clonotype was seen many times. This sequence joins TRBV9 and TRBJ2-1, with TRBD2 identical over 7 bases. This CDR3 is 14 amino acids long. The germline CDR1 and CDR2 sequences are SGDLS and YYNGEE. Losses at the gene ends were 0 bases for V and 8 bases for J; bases not matched to a gene: 5. CDR3 in amino acids: CASSVASTSHEQFF. DNA for the CDR3: TGTGCCAGCAGCGTAGCTTCGACTAGCCATGAGCAGTTCTTC.

The V and J genes are TRBV7-2 and TRBJ2-1, with TRBD2 identical over 13 bases. The trim removed 5 bases at V and 10 bases at J, leaving 8 bases unmatched. Germline CDR1 reads SGHTA; CDR2 reads FQGNSA. The CDR3 sequence is 15 residues long. CDR3 sequence reads: CASSQTSGRALEQFF. Here the CDR3 DNA reads TGTGCCAGCAGCCAAACTAGCGGGAGGGCGTTGGAGCAGTTCTTC.

This clonotype was seen only a few times. The chain uses TRBV4-3 and TRBJ2-1, with TRBD2 matching over 10 bases. V lost 0 bases to trimming and J lost 8 bases; unmatched junction nucleotides: 7. This CDR3 contains 16 residues. The germline CDR1 and CDR2 sequences are LGHNA and YSLEER. This CDR3 reads CASSQEPSGGADEQFF. In DNA, the CDR3 is TGCGCCAGCAGCCAAGAGCCCAGCGGGGGGGCCGATGAGCAGTTCTTC.

This clonotype was seen many times. The rearrangement joins TRBV5-5 to TRBJ1-5; D possibly corresponds to TRBD1 (6 bases). V was cut by 4 bases and J by 6 bases, with 17 bases left in between. The CDR3 extends over 15 amino acids. Germline lookup yields CDR1 SGHKS and CDR2 YYEKEE (reference sequence). DNA of the CDR3: TGTGCCAGCAGCACAAATACAGGGTACGGTCAGCCCCAGCATTTT. Protein: CASSTNTGYGQPQHF.

The V and J genes are TRBV27 and TRBJ1-5, with a weak D call TRBD1 (6 bases). CDR1 is MNHEY, CDR2 SMNVEV, per germline (reference sequence). The CDR3 is made up of 14 amino acids. V lost 6 bases and J 4 bases, leaving 13 bases between the germline ends. CDR3 loop: CASSNWGANQPQHF. Here the CDR3 DNA reads TGTGCCAGCAGCAACTGGGGGGCGAATCAGCCCCAGCATTTT.

This clonotype has only a few counts. The rearrangement links TRBV20-1 to TRBJ2-3; TRBD2 matches at 9 bases. V lost 3 bases and J lost 4; bases outside the gene matches: 11. This CDR3 contains 16 residues. Germline V gene lookup returns CDR1 DFQATT and CDR2 SNEGSKA (reference sequence). CDR3 region: CSASRSSGRHPDTQYF. The CDR3 region has the DNA TGCAGTGCTAGCCGATCAAGCGGGAGGCACCCAGATACGCAGTATTTT.

In this sample, this clonotype turned up many times. The rearrangement uses TRBV28 and TRBJ1-2; 11 bases fit TRBD1. With V trimmed by 6 bases and J by 4 bases, 16 bases remained unmatched. The CDR3 extends over 18 amino acids. CDR1 and CDR2 (germline): MDHEN, SYDVKM. In DNA form, the CDR3 reads TGTGCCAGCAGCCCCTCCGGGACAGGGGGTGCGCAACGCTATGGCTACACCTTC. Residues: CASSPSGTGGAQRYGYTF.

CDR3 amino acids: CASSVRLADTGELFF. CDR3 nucleotide sequence: TGCGCCAGCAGCGTGAGACTAGCCGACACCGGGGAGCTGTTTTTT. The chain carries TRBV5-1 and TRBJ2-2; 7 bases match TRBD2. Looked up from germline, CDR1 is SGHRS and CDR2 is YFSETQ. This CDR3 spans 15 amino acids. The trim removed 4 bases at V and 3 bases at J, leaving 6 bases unmatched.

This clonotype has ten or more counts. The rearrangement uses TRBV18 and TRBJ2-3; 9 bases fit TRBD1. This CDR3 spans 15 amino acids. V shed 6 bases, J shed 2 bases, and the junction held 6 bases outside the gene matches. Germline V gene sequence: CDR1 KGHSH, CDR2 LQKENI. The CDR3 region is CASSARDRVTDTQYF. CDR3 nucleotides: TGTGCCAGCTCGGCCCGGGACAGGGTCACAGATACGCAGTATTTT.

This clonotype turned up a few times. The rearrangement joins TRBV6-5 to TRBJ2-6; D call uncertain. Trimming removed 2 bases at V and 0 bases at J, with 5 bases between. Germline loops: CDR1 MNHEY, CDR2 SVGAGI. This CDR3 is 15 amino acids long. In nucleotides, the CDR3 is TGTGCCAGCAGTTACGCACTCTCTGGGGCCAACGTCCTGACTTTC. Its translation is CASSYALSGANVLTF.

The V call is TRBV5-1, the J call TRBJ2-5, with D tentatively TRBD2 (5 bases). The V end was cut by 4 bases, the J end by 1 base, with 11 bases between. Germline CDR1 is SGHRS and CDR2 is YFSETQ. There are 14 residues in the CDR3. The CDR3 reads CASSPRGIQETQYF. The CDR3 nucleotides are TGCGCCAGCAGCCCCCGAGGGATCCAAGAGACCCAGTACTTC.

V gene TRBV5-6 combines with J gene TRBJ2-1, with D maybe TRBD1 (5 bases). Germline V gene lookup returns CDR1 SGHDT and CDR2 YYEEEE. The CDR3 has 16 residues. V was pared by 4 bases and J by 7 bases, with 21 bases between. CDR3 nucleotide sequence: TGTGCCAGCAGCGGTAAGGGGTTTAACCCCCAAAATGAGCAGTTCTTC. Its translation: CASSGKGFNPQNEQFF.

The chain uses TRBV29-1 and TRBJ2-3, with D tentatively TRBD2 (6 bases). CDR1 is SQVTM and CDR2 is ANQGSEA in the germline V gene. The CDR3 covers 13 residues. V gave up 5 bases and J gave up 0 bases, with 9 bases separating them. CDR3 protein: CSVSGLSTDTQYF. The CDR3 DNA reads as TGCAGCGTTTCGGGACTGAGCACAGATACGCAGTATTTT.

This chain connects TRBV19 to TRBJ2-3; D is unresolved. Trimming cost V 6 bases and J 1 base, with 14 bases left between them. From germline, CDR1 is LNHDA and CDR2 SQIVND (reference sequence). The CDR3 is 15 residues long. CDR3: CASSPSLGGTDTQYF. The DNA of the CDR3 is TGTGCCAGTAGCCCCTCCCTCGGTGGCACAGATACGCAGTATTTT.

This rearrangement joins TRBV4-3 to TRBJ1-2; no definite D call. The germline V and J ends were trimmed by 0 bases and 0 bases, with 8 bases remaining between them. This CDR3 has 15 amino acids. Germline CDR1 is LGHNA and CDR2 is YSLEER. CDR3 in DNA: TGCGCCAGCAGCCAAGAGATGGGTTCTAACTATGGCTACACCTTC. This encodes CASSQEMGSNYGYTF.

The rearrangement joins TRBV7-9 to TRBJ2-7; D remains unclear. Germline V gives CDR1 SEHNR, CDR2 FQNEAQ (reference sequence). The CDR3 covers 16 residues. The V gene lost 1 base and the J gene lost 2 bases, with 15 bases spanning the gap. The CDR3 region has the DNA TGTGCCAGCAGCTTAGGTCGCAGCGAGACTCCCTACGAGCAGTACTTC. It codes for CASSLGRSETPYEQYF.

The chain combines TRBV20-1 with TRBJ2-3; D unresolved. V was cut by 5 bases and J by 5 bases, with 17 bases left in between. The CDR3 has 14 residues. Germline CDR1 and CDR2: DFQATT and SNEGSKA (reference sequence). The CDR3 reads CSAHRLAIRDTQYF. In DNA, the CDR3 is TGCAGTGCTCATCGACTGGCTATACGAGATACGCAGTATTTT.

This clonotype was seen a few times. The rearrangement uses TRBV5-1 and TRBJ2-1; D is undetermined. This CDR3 comprises 13 residues. Germline loops: CDR1 SGHRS, CDR2 YFSETQ. Trimming stripped 4 bases from V and 5 bases from J, with 10 bases between. CDR3 loop: CASSPGAHNEQFF. As DNA, the CDR3 is TGCGCCAGCAGCCCCGGAGCTCACAATGAGCAGTTCTTC.

The chain combines TRBV2 with TRBJ1-4; weak D call: TRBD1 (6 bases). Per the germline V gene, CDR1 is SNHLY and CDR2 is FYNNEI. This CDR3 has 14 residues. V lost 6 bases to trimming and J lost 0 bases, with 8 bases between them. The CDR3 sequence: CASRDRPTNEKLFF. The CDR3 DNA follows: TGTGCCAGCAGGGACAGACCAACTAATGAAAAACTGTTTTTT. The entire variable domain, with the rest obtained from reference TRBV2 and TRBJ1-4, is as follows: EPEVTQTPSHQVTQMGQEVILRCVPISNHLYFYWYRQILGQKVEFLVSFYNNEISEKSEIFDDQFSVERPDGSNFTLKIRSTKLEDSAMYFCASRDRPTNEKLFFGSGTQLSVL.

About this clonotype: A read error may account for a junction end that differs from germline. The V gene is TRBV6-1, the J gene TRBJ2-7; TRBD2 aligns across 8 bases. The CDR3 is 14 amino acids. Germline values: CDR1 MNHNS, CDR2 SASEGT. CDR3 in DNA: TGTGCCAGCAGTAAAGCGGGGGCAGCCTACGAGCAGTACTTC. It yields the protein CASSKAGAAYEQYF.

This chain joins TRBV7-6 and TRBJ2-1; 8 bases fit TRBD2. There are 16 residues in the CDR3. Germline values: CDR1 SGHVS, CDR2 FNYEAQ. The ends lost 3 bases at V and 0 bases at J; junction bases unmatched: 4. DNA of the CDR3: TGTGCCAGCAGCTTGACTAGCGTGAGCTCCTACAATGAGCAGTTCTTC. This sequence encodes CASSLTSVSSYNEQFF. The full variable domain, completed using reference TRBV7-6 and TRBJ2-1, is GAGVSQSPRYKVTKRGQDVALRCDPISGHVSLYWYRQALGQGPEFLTYFNYEAQQDKSGLPNDRFSAERPEGSISTLTIQRTEQRDSAMYRCASSLTSVSSYNEQFFGPGTRLTVL.

V gene TRBV6-2 or TRBV6-3 combines with J gene TRBJ2-2; tentatively, D is TRBD1 or TRBD2 (6 bases each). The CDR3 totals 18 residues. Looked up from germline, CDR1 is MNHEY and CDR2 is SVGEGT. V was clipped by 7 bases and J by 8 bases, with 29 bases between them. CDR3 region: CASTKGGDSKGPQGELFF. The CDR3 DNA reads as TGTGCCAGCACGAAGGGGGGTGACAGTAAGGGACCTCAAGGGGAGCTGTTTTTT.